This T cell receptor beta chain was recorded in a study of CD8 T cells in ankylosing spondylitis. Germline CDR1 SGHNT, CDR2 YYREEE (reference sequence). CDR3 size: 13 residues. V lost 4 bases, J lost 5 bases, and 12 bases lay in between. Library preparation for TCR beta used quantitative 5'-RACE with molecular barcodes. Using its own MiXCR run on the 5' RACE reads, TCRdb lists one record per CDR3 protein. The sample holds some 300,000 distinct CDR3 sequences, about a fifth seen once. This receptor was taken from a female donor with ankylosing spondylitis or in good health (not recorded which). This chain joins TRBV5-4 and TRBJ2-5, with D possibly TRBD1 on 6 matching bases. Sequencing input: blood, either unsorted or a sorted T cell fraction (not recorded which). The CDR3: CASSIQGMETQYF. The CDR3 DNA reads as TGTGCCAGCAGCATTCAGGGGATGGAGACCCAGTACTTC.